The T cell receptor (beta chain) under discussion was sequenced for a study of blood T cell repertoires in COVID-19. At the level of the study: From the United States, Italy and Spain came samples of acute and convalescent COVID-19. PBMCs, B-cell-depleted T cells, or T cells provided the cDNA or gDNA that made up the material.

Source study methods: Amplification of reference gene primers provided the estimated nucleated cell counts. Clones were read by immunoSEQ multiplex PCR, and TCRdb kept only the in-frame ones, dropping some. That table is the source of V, J and clone size, and D and trimming were worked out from the DNA. The profile covers around 140,000 clones, with around nine tenths appearing a single time and 2% to 2.5% taken by the ten largest. The CDR3 consists of 11 residues. Trimming stripped 8 bases from V and 9 bases from J, with 11 bases between. Germline-derived CDR1 and CDR2 are MNHEY and SVGAGI. The chain is built from TRBV6-5 and TRBJ2-1; unclear D gene. The receptor's source is a man aged 65 to 79 with active COVID-19. Sequenced sample: peripheral blood. The CDR3 coding sequence is TGTGCCAGCCATTGGAGCCTTGAGCAGTTCTTC. Protein: CASHWSLEQFF.